Listed here are 4 T cell receptor beta chains from one sample, sequenced in a study of blood T cells in healthy people across ages. For the second PCR, which ran for about 6 to 11 cycles, a sample-barcoded 5' primer and a J-beta primer mix were used. TCRdb reanalysed the 5' RACE reads using MiXCR and keeps one entry per CDR3 protein. The profile shows approximately 900,000 distinct CDR3 sequences, about 48% of them singletons. The material sequenced was blood. These TCRs come from a man aged 25-40 years in good health.

On this clonotype: This may be a read error: a much more frequent sequence differs by one nucleotide. The chain links TRBV9 to TRBJ2-5, with D possibly matching TRBD2 (5 bases). Trimming removed 3 bases at V and 1 base at J, with 13 bases between. The CDR3 runs 15 residues. The V gene's germline CDR1 is SGDLS and CDR2 YYNGEE. CDR3 residues: CASSASEGIQETQYF. DNA of the CDR3: TGTGCCAGCAGCGCAAGCGAGGGAATCCAAGAGACCCAGTACTTC.

This clonotype was observed a few times. The gene calls are TRBV29-1 and TRBJ1-2, with D tentatively TRBD1 (5 bases). Germline CDR1 SQVTM, CDR2 ANQGSEA. Trimming pared 7 bases from V and 4 bases from J, leaving 13 bases between. CDR3 size: 12 residues. Written as DNA, the CDR3 is TGCAGCGATTGGGACGGCCTCTATGGCTACACCTTC. This translates into CSDWDGLYGYTF.

The chain has TRBV3-1 and TRBJ2-3; TRBD2 aligns across 9 bases. The CDR3 extends over 16 amino acids. The V and J ends lost 5 bases and 4 bases, in that order; junction bases with no gene match: 10. CDR1 LGHDT and CDR2 YNNKEL come from the germline V gene (reference sequence). This CDR3 reads CASSRLAGPGADTQYF. CDR3 coding DNA: TGTGCCAGCAGCAGGCTAGCGGGGCCAGGGGCAGATACGCAGTATTTT.

This clonotype was recorded at least ten times. The V gene is TRBV27, the J gene TRBJ2-1, with 7 bases that match TRBD2. The CDR3 totals 15 residues. The V and J ends lost 6 bases and 3 bases, in that order; junction bases with no gene match: 8. Germline lookup yields CDR1 MNHEY and CDR2 SMNVEV (reference sequence). The CDR3 sequence: CASSLGRGDYNEQFF. In DNA, the CDR3 is TGTGCCAGCAGCTTGGGGAGGGGTGACTACAATGAGCAGTTCTTC.